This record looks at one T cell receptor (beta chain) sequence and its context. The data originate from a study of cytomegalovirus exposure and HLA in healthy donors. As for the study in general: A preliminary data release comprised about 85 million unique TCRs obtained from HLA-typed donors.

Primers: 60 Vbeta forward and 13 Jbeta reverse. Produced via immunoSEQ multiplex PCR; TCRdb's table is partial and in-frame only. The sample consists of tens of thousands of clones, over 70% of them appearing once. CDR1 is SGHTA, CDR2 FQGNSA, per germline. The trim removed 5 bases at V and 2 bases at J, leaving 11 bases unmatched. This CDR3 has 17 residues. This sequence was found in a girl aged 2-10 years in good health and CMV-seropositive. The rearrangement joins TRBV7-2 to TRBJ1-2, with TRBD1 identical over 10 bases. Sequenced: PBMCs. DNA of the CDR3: TGTGCCAGCAGCCCTAGTCCGGGACAGGGGATCAACTATGGCTACACCTTC. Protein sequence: CASSPSPGQGINYGYTF.